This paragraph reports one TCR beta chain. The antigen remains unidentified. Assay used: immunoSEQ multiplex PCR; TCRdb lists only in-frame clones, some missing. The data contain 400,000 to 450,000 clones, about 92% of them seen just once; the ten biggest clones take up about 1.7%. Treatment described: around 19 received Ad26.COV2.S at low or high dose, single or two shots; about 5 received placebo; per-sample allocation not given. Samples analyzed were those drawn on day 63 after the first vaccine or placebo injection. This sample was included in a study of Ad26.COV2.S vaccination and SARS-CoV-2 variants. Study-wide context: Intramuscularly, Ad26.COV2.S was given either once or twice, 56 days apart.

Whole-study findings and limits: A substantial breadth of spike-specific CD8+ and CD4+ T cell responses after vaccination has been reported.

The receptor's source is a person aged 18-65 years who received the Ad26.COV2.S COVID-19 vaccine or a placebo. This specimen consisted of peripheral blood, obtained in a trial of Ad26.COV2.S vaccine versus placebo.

The CDR3 DNA is TGTGCCAGCAGCCCACACACCCAATGCCACGGGGACACAGATACGCAGTATTTT. It codes for CASSPHTQCHGDTDTQYF. The chain has TRBV21-1 and TRBJ2-3; the table names TRBD2, a call not compared with the DNA. TRBV21-1 is deemed a pseudogene. The CDR3 length is 18 residues.